The 26 T cell receptor beta chains reported below all come from one sample, sequenced in a study of cytomegalovirus exposure and HLA in healthy donors. The PCR employed 60 Vbeta primers together with 13 Jbeta primers. Assay: immunoSEQ multiplex PCR; the TCRdb copy retains only in-frame clones and omits some. The sample consists of 110,000 or so clones, 67% of them appearing once. The sequenced material came from PBMCs. Source of these receptors: a man between 18 and 29 years old in good health and CMV-seropositive.

V usage is TRBV2 and J usage is TRBJ2-7, with TRBD2 matching 16 bases. The CDR3 is 15 amino acids. V dropped 7 bases and J dropped 6; count of bases not matched to a gene: 6. The germline V gene has CDR1 SNHLY and CDR2 FYNNEI. CDR3 loop: CASKGLAGGPSEQYF. CDR3 nucleotide sequence: TGTGCCAGCAAGGGACTAGCGGGGGGGCCGTCCGAGCAGTACTTC.

The rearrangement links TRBV6-5 to TRBJ1-1, with D perhaps TRBD1 (6 bases). V shed 2 bases and J shed 4 bases, with 11 bases lying between them. This CDR3 is built from 14 residues. Germline V gene lookup returns CDR1 MNHEY and CDR2 SVGAGI. CDR3 sequence: CASSYGRGSTEAFF. DNA of the CDR3: TGTGCCAGCAGTTACGGGAGGGGGAGCACTGAAGCTTTCTTT.

The CDR3 loop is CASSLMSSGVGSEQFF. The CDR3 coding sequence is TGTGCCAGCAGCTTAATGTCTAGCGGGGTGGGTAGTGAGCAGTTCTTC. V usage is TRBV7-9 and J usage is TRBJ2-1; 9 bases agree with TRBD2. This CDR3 has 16 residues. J was trimmed by 9 bases and V by 2 bases; bases with no gene match: 11. CDR1 and CDR2 (germline): SEHNR, FQNEAQ (reference sequence).

The chain couples TRBV6-5 to TRBJ1-1, with TRBD1 as a possible D gene (6 bases). CDR1 MNHEY and CDR2 SVGAGI come from the germline V gene. The CDR3 consists of 14 residues. Trimming removed 5 bases from V and 0 bases from J, with 10 bases in between. Here the CDR3 reads CASSNRVMNTEAFF. The CDR3 DNA reads TGTGCCAGCAGTAACAGGGTTATGAACACTGAAGCTTTCTTT.

This clone appeared a few times. The chain combines TRBV4-1 with TRBJ1-5, with no clear D. The germline V and J ends were trimmed by 2 bases and 8 bases, with 10 bases remaining between them. Germline CDR1 and CDR2: MGHRA and YSYEKL. The CDR3 has 13 amino acids. The CDR3 here is CASSQFLSEPQHF. As DNA, the CDR3 is TGCGCCAGCAGCCAATTTTTATCAGAGCCCCAGCATTTT.

The V and J genes are TRBV30 and TRBJ2-5; 8 bases fit TRBD1. The CDR3 sequence is 15 residues long. Germline CDR1 GTSNPN, CDR2 SVGIG (reference sequence). Trimming cost V 2 bases and J 5 bases; bases outside gene matches: 10. The CDR3 loop reads CAWSREDRVRETQYF. CDR3 bases: TGTGCCTGGAGTAGAGAGGACAGGGTGCGGGAGACCCAGTACTTC.

About this clone: The same CDR3 also results from other DNA sequences found in this sample. V gene TRBV5-6 combines with J gene TRBJ2-7; D is ambiguous. There are 11 residues in the CDR3. Trimming cost V 5 bases and J 4 bases, with 7 bases left between them. Germline-derived CDR1 and CDR2 are SGHDT and YYEEEE. The CDR3 nucleotides read TGTGCCAGCAGTTCGTCTTACGAGCAGTACTTC. Amino acid sequence: CASSSSYEQYF.

This clone was detected once. The chain couples TRBV10-1 to TRBJ1-1; 8 bases agree with TRBD1. The J segment lost 3 bases and the V segment lost 6 bases, leaving 9 bases of the junction unmatched. The germline V gene has CDR1 WNHNN and CDR2 SYGVQD (reference sequence). The CDR3 spans 15 residues. For the CDR3, the DNA is TGCGCCAGCAGCAGCCAGGGGGCTCGGCACACTGAAGCTTTCTTT. Its translation is CASSSQGARHTEAFF.

The chain carries TRBV28 and TRBJ1-4; 7 bases map to TRBD1. J was trimmed by 7 bases and V by 10 bases; bases with no gene match: 9. Germline-derived CDR1 and CDR2 are MDHEN and SYDVKM. This CDR3 comprises 13 residues. CDR3 coding DNA: TGTGCCACTATAGGGGGCGCGGGTGAAAAACTGTTTTTT. Translated, it gives CATIGGAGEKLFF.

The rearrangement links TRBV6-5 to TRBJ1-4, with 12 positions matching TRBD1. The V and J ends lost 2 bases and 8 bases, in that order; junction bases with no gene match: 6. There are 16 residues in the CDR3. From germline, CDR1 is MNHEY and CDR2 SVGAGI. This CDR3 reads CASSYRGTGGREKLFF. CDR3 sequence (DNA): TGTGCCAGCAGTTACCGCGGGACAGGGGGCAGGGAAAAACTGTTTTTT.

V is TRBV2 and J is TRBJ1-2; 7 bases agree with TRBD1. V gave up 4 bases and J gave up 8 bases; unmatched junction bases: 7. CDR3 length equals 13 residues. Germline CDR1 is SNHLY and CDR2 is FYNNEI. This CDR3 reads CASSVQGYRGYTF. The CDR3 DNA reads TGTGCCAGCAGTGTACAGGGGTACCGAGGCTACACCTTC.

The chain uses TRBV6-5 and TRBJ1-2; a possible D gene is TRBD1 (5 bases). This CDR3 has 16 amino acids. The V end lost 2 bases, the J end lost 3 bases, and 16 bases lay between the germline ends. The germline V gene has CDR1 MNHEY and CDR2 SVGAGI. The CDR3 DNA reads as TGTGCCAGCAGTTACGGTTTGACAGTGAAGCACTATGGCTACACCTTC. Translation: CASSYGLTVKHYGYTF.

Only a few counts were recorded for this clone. The chain couples TRBV28 to TRBJ1-6, with D unclear. The CDR3 extends over 16 amino acids. Germline V lookup: CDR1 MDHEN, CDR2 SYDVKM. V lost 4 bases and J 3 bases, leaving 13 bases between the germline ends. The CDR3 loop reads CASSSIYGNYNSPLHF. CDR3 bases: TGTGCCAGCAGTTCAATATACGGGAACTATAATTCACCCCTCCACTTT.

This clone is a singleton in its sample. The chain recombines TRBV6-9 with TRBJ2-2; the match to TRBD2 covers 10 bases. Unmatched junction bases numbered 9, after V lost 3 bases and J lost 5 bases. This CDR3 is 17 amino acids long. From germline, CDR1 is MNHGY and CDR2 SVAAGI. The CDR3 DNA is TGTGCCAGCAGTTACCCTCAGCGGGGGGGTTTAACCGGGGAGCTGTTTTTT. It codes for CASSYPQRGGLTGELFF.

This chain uses TRBV6-1 with TRBJ2-3; the match to TRBD1 covers 8 bases. Germline V lookup: CDR1 MNHNS, CDR2 SASEGT. V lost 0 bases and J lost 4; bases outside the gene matches: 12. The CDR3 is made up of 18 amino acids. In DNA form, the CDR3 reads TGTGCCAGCAGTGAAGCGGGTTACGGGACAGGCATGTCAGATACGCAGTATTTT. Its protein is CASSEAGYGTGMSDTQYF.

The chain joins TRBV27 to TRBJ2-5, with 14 bases fitting TRBD2. The V gene end was trimmed by 7 bases and the J gene end by 1 base; junction bases not matched to a gene: 8. The CDR3 runs to 17 residues. CDR1 is MNHEY, CDR2 SMNVEV, per germline (reference sequence). In nucleotides, the CDR3 is TGTGCCAGCACTCTTAGACTAGCGGGGGGGTCCCAAGAGACCCAGTACTTC. This codes for CASTLRLAGGSQETQYF.

The chain uses TRBV11-3 and TRBJ2-3, with D maybe TRBD1 (5 bases). The CDR3 loop spans 13 amino acids. V lost 2 bases to trimming and J lost 8 bases, with 11 bases between them. Per germline, CDR1 SGHNT and CDR2 YENEEA. The CDR3 region is CASSLRRQGTQYF. DNA of the CDR3: TGTGCCAGCAGCTTAAGGCGGCAGGGTACGCAGTATTTT.

The chain recombines TRBV29-1 with TRBJ2-5, with TRBD1 identical over 12 bases. The V gene end was trimmed by 5 bases and the J gene end by 5 bases; junction bases not matched to a gene: 6. CDR3 length equals 14 residues. Germline CDR1 is SQVTM and CDR2 is ANQGSEA. This chain's CDR3 is CSVQGTGGSETQYF. In nucleotides, the CDR3 is TGCAGCGTTCAGGGGACAGGGGGCTCGGAGACCCAGTACTTC.

This clone has more than one count but fewer than ten. The CDR3 coding sequence is TGTGCCAGCAGGGTCATAGAAGGACTCTACGAGCAGTACTTC. It translates to CASRVIEGLYEQYF. The chain couples TRBV6-1 to TRBJ2-7; D possibly corresponds to TRBD2 (5 bases). V lost 6 bases and J 3 bases, leaving 15 bases between the germline ends. The CDR3 spans 14 residues. From germline, CDR1 is MNHNS and CDR2 SASEGT.

The J gene is TRBJ1-2, the V gene TRBV18; D is uncertain. CDR3 length: 15 residues. Germline CDR1 and CDR2: KGHSH and LQKENI. V was clipped by 5 bases and J by 3 bases, with 16 bases between them. CDR3 sequence: CASSTGSGFDYGYTF. CDR3 bases: TGTGCCAGCTCAACGGGTTCCGGGTTCGACTATGGCTACACCTTC. The full variable domain, in which reference TRBV18 and TRBJ1-2 provide the parts outside the CDR3, is NAGVMQNPRHLVRRRGQEARLRCSPMKGHSHVYWYRQLPEEGLKFMVYLQKENIIDESGMPKERFSAEFPKEGPSILRIQQVVRGDSAAYFCASSTGSGFDYGYTFGSGTRLTVV.

This chain links TRBV2 with TRBJ2-3; D is uncertain. This CDR3 has 15 amino acids. CDR1 is SNHLY, CDR2 FYNNEI, per germline. V dropped 3 bases and J dropped 1 base, with 11 bases sitting between them. The CDR3 DNA reads as TGTGCCAGCAGTGAGTCCCGGGTTCGCACAGATACGCAGTATTTT. Encoded protein: CASSESRVRTDTQYF.

The chain joins TRBV14 to TRBJ1-2; TRBD1 agrees at 8 bases. V trimming: 2 bases; J trimming: 4 bases; junction bases outside the gene matches: 9. The germline V gene has CDR1 SGHDN and CDR2 FVKESK. This CDR3 region has 16 residues. As DNA, the CDR3 is TGTGCCAGCAGCCAAAAGGAGGGACAGGAAAGCTATGGCTACACCTTC. It is translated as CASSQKEGQESYGYTF.

This clone showed up just a few times. The J gene is TRBJ2-3, the V gene TRBV2; 8 bases agree with TRBD2. In germline, CDR1 is SNHLY, CDR2 FYNNEI. V lost 2 bases, J lost 6 bases, and 4 bases stayed unmatched. CDR3 length: 14 residues. Written as DNA, the CDR3 is TGTGCCAGCAGTGAACCCCGGGGGGGCGATACGCAGTATTTT. It encodes CASSEPRGGDTQYF. The whole variable domain, remainder taken from reference TRBV2 and TRBJ2-3, is EPEVTQTPSHQVTQMGQEVILRCVPISNHLYFYWYRQILGQKVEFLVSFYNNEISEKSEIFDDQFSVERPDGSNFTLKIRSTKLEDSAMYFCASSEPRGGDTQYFGPGTRLTVL.

This chain links TRBV28 with TRBJ2-3; a possible D gene is TRBD2 (7 bases). Trimming cost V 4 bases and J 3 bases, with 14 bases left between them. CDR3 length: 15 residues. In germline, CDR1 is MDHEN, CDR2 SYDVKM. The CDR3 bases are TGTGCCAGCAGTTCCTCAGGGGAGGGGACAGATACGCAGTATTTT. Protein sequence: CASSSSGEGTDTQYF.

The V call is TRBV7-8, the J call TRBJ2-7; 9 positions agree with TRBD1. The CDR3 consists of 14 residues. V lost 3 bases, J lost 2 bases, and 2 bases stayed unmatched. Germline-derived CDR1 and CDR2 are SGHVS and FQNEAQ. The CDR3 DNA reads TGTGCCAGCAGCTTGACAGGGGGGGCCTACGAGCAGTACGTC. Its protein product is CASSLTGGAYEQYV.

In DNA, the CDR3 is TGTGCCAGCAGTATTGGTCAGAATAATGAAAAACTGTTTTTT. Its protein is CASSIGQNNEKLFF. This chain connects TRBV6-6 to TRBJ1-4; D gene ambiguous. CDR3 length: 14 amino acids. Germline V gene lookup returns CDR1 MNHNY and CDR2 SVGAGI (reference sequence). V was trimmed by 5 bases and J by 4 bases, leaving 11 bases between them.